This TCR beta chain comes out of a study of T cell changes during pregnancy in multiple sclerosis. TCRdb keeps only in-frame clones here, not all; method: immunoSEQ multiplex PCR. Of about 100,000 clones listed, approximately 92% are singletons. Germline V CDR1 and CDR2: MNHEY, SMNVEV (reference sequence). This CDR3 has 15 amino acids. The germline V and J ends were trimmed by 6 bases and 6 bases, with 19 bases remaining between them. The rearrangement joins TRBV27 to TRBJ2-3; tentatively, D is TRBD1 (5 bases). This sample comprised peripheral blood, obtained after pregnancy. The sequence came from a female donor with multiple sclerosis, enrolled in a pregnancy study. The CDR3 loop is CASSFTGRRSDTQYF. The DNA for the CDR3 is TGTGCCAGCAGCTTTACAGGACGACGCTCCGATACGCAGTATTTT.